This entry describes one TCR beta chain. The CDR3 extends over 13 amino acids. V gave up 9 bases and J gave up 6 bases; unmatched junction bases: 6. Germline values: CDR1 SGHVS, CDR2 FNYEAQ. The data derive from a study of T cell changes during pregnancy in multiple sclerosis. Repertoires were generated with immunoSEQ multiplex PCR, while TCRdb's copy carries only in-frame clones and drops some. The sample records about 64,000 clones, more than 75% being singletons. The source material was peripheral blood, sampled in the second trimester of pregnancy. The sequence was obtained from a female donor with multiple sclerosis, enrolled in a pregnancy study. The genes are TRBV7-6 and TRBJ2-1, with TRBD1 matching 9 bases. For the CDR3, the DNA is TGTGCCAGTACAGGGGGCGTAGGCAATGAGCAGTTCTTC. The encoded protein is CASTGGVGNEQFF.